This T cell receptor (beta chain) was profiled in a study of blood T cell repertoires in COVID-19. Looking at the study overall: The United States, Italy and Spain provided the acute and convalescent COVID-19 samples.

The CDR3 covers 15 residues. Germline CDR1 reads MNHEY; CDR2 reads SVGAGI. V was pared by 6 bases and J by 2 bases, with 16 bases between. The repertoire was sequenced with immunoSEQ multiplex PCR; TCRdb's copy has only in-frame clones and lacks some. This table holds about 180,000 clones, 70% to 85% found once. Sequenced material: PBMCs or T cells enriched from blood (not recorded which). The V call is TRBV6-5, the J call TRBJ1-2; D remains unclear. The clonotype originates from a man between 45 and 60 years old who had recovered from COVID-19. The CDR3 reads CASSLNPGRNYGYTF. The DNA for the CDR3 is TGTGCCAGCAGCCTAAACCCCGGGAGGAACTATGGCTACACCTTC.